One sample yielded the 11 T cell receptor beta chains listed below, sequenced in a study of T cell responses to AZD1222 COVID-19 vaccine. Sequencing was performed with immunoSEQ multiplex PCR; in TCRdb, only in-frame clones are kept and a portion is missing. The data contain 95,000 to 150,000 clones, roughly nine tenths of them seen just once; the ten biggest clones take up roughly 4.4%. Sequenced here: peripheral blood, sampled on day 0 of AZD1222 vaccination. These TCRs come from an adult in good health.

The chain carries TRBV19 and TRBJ1-2; possibly TRBD1 for D (5 bases). V lost 0 bases, J lost 7 bases, and 18 bases lay in between. CDR3 length equals 16 residues. The germline gives CDR1 LNHDA, CDR2 SQIVND (reference sequence). In nucleotides, the CDR3 is TGTGCCAGTAGTATAGATGACGGCAGGGCTGGGTTTGGCTACACCTTC. It yields the protein CASSIDDGRAGFGYTF.

The V call is TRBV6-5, the J call TRBJ1-5, with D unresolved. The CDR3 loop spans 14 amino acids. Germline CDR1 reads MNHEY; CDR2 reads SVGAGI. Trimming left V 6 bases short and J 3 bases short, with 12 bases between. The CDR3 is CASSPPRDNQPQHF. For the CDR3, the DNA is TGTGCCAGCAGCCCCCCGAGGGACAATCAGCCCCAGCATTTT.

The table lists this clone with a count of one. The V call is TRBV18, the J call TRBJ1-3; 9 bases agree with TRBD1. This CDR3 region has 17 residues. Germline V gives CDR1 KGHSH, CDR2 LQKENI. The V segment lost 5 bases and the J segment 1 base; nucleotides outside the gene matches: 9. The CDR3, as DNA: TGTGCCAGCTCAGAGAGGACAGGGGCTCGTTCTGGAAACACCATATATTTT. This encodes CASSERTGARSGNTIYF.

The rearrangement links TRBV3-1 (or the pseudogene TRBV3-2) to TRBJ2-2; 9 bases are shared with TRBD2. The CDR3 covers 15 residues. J gave up 0 bases and V 4 bases, and 0 bases lay outside the gene matches. CDR1 and CDR2 (germline): LGHDT, YNNKEL (reference sequence). In DNA form, the CDR3 reads TGTGCCAGCAGCCGGACTAGCGCGAACACCGGGGAGCTGTTTTTT. Its protein product is CASSRTSANTGELFF.

This sequence joins TRBV10-3 and TRBJ2-1; weak D call: TRBD2 (7 bases). The CDR3 runs to 17 residues. The V and J ends lost 3 bases and 5 bases respectively, with 20 bases between them. Germline loops: CDR1 ENHRY, CDR2 SYGVKD. CDR3 region: CAISEPPRRGPDNEQFF. For the CDR3, the DNA is TGTGCCATCAGTGAACCCCCCAGGCGGGGGCCCGACAATGAGCAGTTCTTC.

J is TRBJ2-5 and V is TRBV5-1, with a weak D call TRBD2 (6 bases). Trimming left V 0 bases short and J 2 bases short, with 8 bases between. Germline assignment: CDR1 SGHRS and CDR2 YFSETQ. The CDR3 covers 14 residues. The CDR3 region has the DNA TGCGCCAGCAGCTTGGCCGCGGGACAAGAGACCCAGTACTTC. The encoded protein is CASSLAAGQETQYF.

The chain combines TRBV3-1 (or the pseudogene TRBV3-2) with TRBJ2-4; 10 bases line up with TRBD1. This CDR3 region has 14 residues. Germline values: CDR1 LGHDT, CDR2 YNNKEL (reference sequence). J lost 8 bases, V lost 4 bases, and 5 bases had no gene match. The CDR3 is CASSPGQGRYIQYF. CDR3 coding DNA: TGTGCCAGCAGCCCGGGACAGGGGAGGTACATTCAGTACTTC.

Written as DNA, the CDR3 is TGTGCCAGCAGCTTAGATGGGGGAAACACCATATATTTT. Its protein product is CASSLDGGNTIYF. V gene TRBV7-8 combines with J gene TRBJ1-3; D not certain. The CDR3 extends over 13 amino acids. CDR1 is SGHVS, CDR2 FQNEAQ, per germline. V lost 1 base and J 4 bases, leaving 5 bases between the germline ends. Combining the CDR3 with reference TRBV7-8 and TRBJ1-3 gives the whole variable domain GAGVSQSPRYKVAKRGQDVALRCDPISGHVSLFWYQQALGQGPEFLTYFQNEAQLDKSGLPSDRFFAERPEGSVSTLKIQRTQQEDSAVYLCASSLDGGNTIYFGEGSWLTVV.

The chain uses TRBV6-5 and TRBJ1-5, with no clear D. V was clipped by 0 bases and J by 4 bases, with 4 bases between them. Looked up from germline, CDR1 is MNHEY and CDR2 is SVGAGI. The CDR3 runs to 13 residues. CDR3 amino acids: CASSYSRNQPQHF. CDR3 DNA sequence: TGTGCCAGCAGTTACTCGAGGAATCAGCCCCAGCATTTT.

The rearrangement links TRBV12-3 or TRBV12-4 to TRBJ1-2; no reliable D call. CDR3 length: 12 amino acids. Between the trimmed V and J ends, which lost 7 bases and 2 bases, there was a span of 8 bases. The CDR3 DNA reads TGTGCCAGCACCCCCGGCAACTATGGCTACACCTTC. This sequence encodes CASTPGNYGYTF.

V and J are TRBV10-1 and TRBJ2-7, with D unresolved. The germline V and J ends were trimmed by 6 bases and 4 bases, with 16 bases remaining between them. From germline, CDR1 is WNHNN and CDR2 SYGVQD (reference sequence). This CDR3 comprises 14 residues. CDR3 coding DNA: TGCGCCAGCAGACCTGGATACCGTGGGTACGAGCAGTACTTC. Encoded protein: CASRPGYRGYEQYF.